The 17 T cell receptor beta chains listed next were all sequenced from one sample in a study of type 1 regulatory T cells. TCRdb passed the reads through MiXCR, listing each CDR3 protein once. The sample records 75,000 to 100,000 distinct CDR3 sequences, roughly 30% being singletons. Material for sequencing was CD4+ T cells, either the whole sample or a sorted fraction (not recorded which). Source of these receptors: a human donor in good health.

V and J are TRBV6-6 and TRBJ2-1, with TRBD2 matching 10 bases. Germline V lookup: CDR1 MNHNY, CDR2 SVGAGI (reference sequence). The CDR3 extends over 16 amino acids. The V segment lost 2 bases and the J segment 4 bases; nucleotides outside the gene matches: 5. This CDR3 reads CASSYPSSGSYNEQFF. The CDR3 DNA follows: TGTGCCAGCAGTTACCCCTCTAGCGGGAGTTACAATGAGCAGTTCTTC.

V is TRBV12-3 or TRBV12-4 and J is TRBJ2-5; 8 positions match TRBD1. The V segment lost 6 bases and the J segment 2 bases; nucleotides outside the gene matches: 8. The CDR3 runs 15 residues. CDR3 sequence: CASSLGQARQETQYF. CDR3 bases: TGTGCCAGCAGCCTGGGACAGGCAAGGCAAGAGACCCAGTACTTC.

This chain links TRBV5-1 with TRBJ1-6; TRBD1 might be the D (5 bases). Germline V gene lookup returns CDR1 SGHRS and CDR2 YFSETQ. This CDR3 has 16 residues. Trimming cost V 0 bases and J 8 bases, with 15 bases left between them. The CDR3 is CASSLGDWLKDSPLHF. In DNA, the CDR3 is TGCGCCAGCAGCTTGGGGGACTGGCTAAAGGATTCACCCCTCCACTTT.

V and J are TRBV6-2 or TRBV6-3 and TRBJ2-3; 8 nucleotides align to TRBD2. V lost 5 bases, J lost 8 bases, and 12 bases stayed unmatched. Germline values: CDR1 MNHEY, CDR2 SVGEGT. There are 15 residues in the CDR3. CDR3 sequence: CASSGGLATIGTQYF. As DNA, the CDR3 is TGTGCCAGCAGTGGAGGACTAGCCACAATCGGTACGCAGTATTTT.

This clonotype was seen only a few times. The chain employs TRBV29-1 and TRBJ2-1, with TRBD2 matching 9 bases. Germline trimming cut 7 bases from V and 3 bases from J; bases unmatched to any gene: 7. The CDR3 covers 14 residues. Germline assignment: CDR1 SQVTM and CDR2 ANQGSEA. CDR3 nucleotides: TGCAGCGCTCTGGGACTAGCTGGCTACAATGAGCAGTTCTTC. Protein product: CSALGLAGYNEQFF.

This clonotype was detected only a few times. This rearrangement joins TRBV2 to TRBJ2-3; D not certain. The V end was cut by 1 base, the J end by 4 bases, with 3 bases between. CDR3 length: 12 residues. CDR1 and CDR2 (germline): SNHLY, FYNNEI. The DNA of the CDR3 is TGTGCCAGCAGTGAAGTCTCAGATACGCAGTATTTT. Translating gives CASSEVSDTQYF.

The CDR3 sequence is CASSPGIAAEGYEQYF. The CDR3 DNA reads as TGTGCCAGCTCACCAGGGATAGCGGCCGAGGGGTACGAGCAGTACTTC. The chain recombines TRBV18 with TRBJ2-7, with D tentatively TRBD2 (6 bases). Germline-derived CDR1 and CDR2 are KGHSH and LQKENI. The CDR3 has 16 residues. Trimming took 2 bases from V and 4 from J, leaving 18 bases between them.

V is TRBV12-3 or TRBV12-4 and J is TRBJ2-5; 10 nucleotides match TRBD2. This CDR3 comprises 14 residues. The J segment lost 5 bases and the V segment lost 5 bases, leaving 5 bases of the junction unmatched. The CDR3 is CASSASGSGETQYF. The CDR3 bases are TGTGCCAGCAGTGCTAGCGGGAGTGGGGAGACCCAGTACTTC.

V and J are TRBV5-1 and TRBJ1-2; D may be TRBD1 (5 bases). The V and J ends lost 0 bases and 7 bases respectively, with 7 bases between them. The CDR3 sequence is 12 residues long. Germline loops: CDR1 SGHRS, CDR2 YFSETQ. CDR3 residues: CASSLDRTGYTF. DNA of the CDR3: TGCGCCAGCAGCTTGGACAGGACTGGCTACACCTTC.

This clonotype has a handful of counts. Here the CDR3 DNA reads TGCGCCAGCAGCTTGGACAGGGGGGCTCATGGCTACACCTTC. It specifies CASSLDRGAHGYTF. V gene TRBV5-1 combines with J gene TRBJ1-2; TRBD1 aligns across 8 bases. There are 14 residues in the CDR3. The junction had 4 bases not matched to a gene; V was cut back by 0 bases and J by 6 bases. Germline CDR1 SGHRS, CDR2 YFSETQ.

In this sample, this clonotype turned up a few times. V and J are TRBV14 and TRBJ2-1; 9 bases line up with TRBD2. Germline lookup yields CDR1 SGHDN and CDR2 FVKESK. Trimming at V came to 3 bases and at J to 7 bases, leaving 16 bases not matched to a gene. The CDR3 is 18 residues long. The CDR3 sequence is CASSQLPGLAGLLNEQFF. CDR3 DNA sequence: TGTGCCAGCAGCCAGCTACCCGGCCTAGCGGGACTTCTGAATGAGCAGTTCTTC.

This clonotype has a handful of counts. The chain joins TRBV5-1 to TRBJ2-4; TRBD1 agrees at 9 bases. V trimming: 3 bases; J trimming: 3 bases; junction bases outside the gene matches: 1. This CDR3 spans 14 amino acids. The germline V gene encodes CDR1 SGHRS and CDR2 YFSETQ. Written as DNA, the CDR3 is TGCGCCAGCAGCTCGGGACAGGGCAAAAACATTCAGTACTTC. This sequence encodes CASSSGQGKNIQYF.

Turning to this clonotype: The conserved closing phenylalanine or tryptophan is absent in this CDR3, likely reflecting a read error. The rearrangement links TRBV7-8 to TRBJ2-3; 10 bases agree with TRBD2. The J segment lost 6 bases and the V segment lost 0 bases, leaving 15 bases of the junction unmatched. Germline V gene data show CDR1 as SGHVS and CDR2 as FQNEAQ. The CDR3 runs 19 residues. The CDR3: CASSLAGGRSSGSHDTQYY. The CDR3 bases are TGTGCCAGCAGCTTAGCGGGGGGCCGGTCTAGCGGGAGTCATGATACGCAGTATTAT.

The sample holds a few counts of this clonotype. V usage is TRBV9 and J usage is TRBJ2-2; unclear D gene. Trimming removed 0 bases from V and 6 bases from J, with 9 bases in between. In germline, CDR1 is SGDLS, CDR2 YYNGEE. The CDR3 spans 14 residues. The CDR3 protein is CASSVVVGAGELFF. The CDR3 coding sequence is TGTGCCAGCAGCGTAGTCGTTGGGGCCGGGGAGCTGTTTTTT. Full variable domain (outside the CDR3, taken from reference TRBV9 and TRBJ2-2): DSGVTQTPKHLITATGQRVTLRCSPRSGDLSVYWYQQSLDQGLQFLIQYYNGEERAKGNILERFSAQQFPDLHSELNLSSLELGDSALYFCASSVVVGAGELFFGEGSRLTVL.

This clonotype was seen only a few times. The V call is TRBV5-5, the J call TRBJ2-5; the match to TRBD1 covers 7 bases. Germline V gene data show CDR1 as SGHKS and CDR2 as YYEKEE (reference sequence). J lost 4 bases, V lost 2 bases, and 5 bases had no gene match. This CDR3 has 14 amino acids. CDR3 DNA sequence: TGTGCCAGCAGCTTACACAGGGGTGCAGAGACCCAGTACTTC. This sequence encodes CASSLHRGAETQYF.

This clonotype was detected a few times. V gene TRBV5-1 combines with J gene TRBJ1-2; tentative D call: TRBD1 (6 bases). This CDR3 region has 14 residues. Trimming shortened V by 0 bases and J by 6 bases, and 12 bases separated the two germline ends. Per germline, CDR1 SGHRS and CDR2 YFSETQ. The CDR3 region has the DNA TGCGCCAGCAGCTTGGCCGGGGGGCTTAATGGCTACACCTTC. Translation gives CASSLAGGLNGYTF.

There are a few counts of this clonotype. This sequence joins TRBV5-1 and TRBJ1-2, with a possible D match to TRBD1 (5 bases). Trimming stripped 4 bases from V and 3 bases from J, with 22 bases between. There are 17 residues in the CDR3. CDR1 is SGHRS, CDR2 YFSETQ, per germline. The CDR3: CASSRDGRAPTDYGYTF. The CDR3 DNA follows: TGCGCCAGCAGCAGGGACGGAAGGGCCCCCACCGACTATGGCTACACCTTC. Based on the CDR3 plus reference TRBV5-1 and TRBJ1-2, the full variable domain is KAGVTQTPRYLIKTRGQQVTLSCSPISGHRSVSWYQQTPGQGLQFLFEYFSETQRNKGNFPGRFSGRQFSNSRSEMNVSTLELGDSALYLCASSRDGRAPTDYGYTFGSGTRLTVV.